These 20 T cell receptor beta chains came from one sample sequenced in a study of T cell responses to AZD1222 COVID-19 vaccine. Assay used: immunoSEQ multiplex PCR; TCRdb lists only in-frame clones, some missing. The table has over 100,000 clones, about nine tenths seen once. The specimen was peripheral blood, collected on day 0 of AZD1222 vaccination. These receptor sequences come from an adult in good health.

The chain joins TRBV25-1 to TRBJ2-2; 7 bases match TRBD2. Per the germline V gene, CDR1 is MGHDK and CDR2 is SYGVNS. The CDR3 is 15 residues long. V trimming: 6 bases; J trimming: 7 bases; junction bases outside the gene matches: 11. DNA of the CDR3: TGTGCCAGCAGAGGTCTAGGGAGGGGCGGCGGGGAGCTGTTTTTT. Its translation: CASRGLGRGGGELFF.

The V gene is TRBV6-4, the J gene TRBJ2-3, with D hard to call. The CDR3 totals 13 residues. Germline V lookup: CDR1 MRHNA, CDR2 SNTAGT. V shed 2 bases and J shed 8 bases, with 11 bases lying between them. CDR3 in DNA: TGTGCCAGCAGTGACGCCCATTTGGGTACGCAGTATTTT. This codes for CASSDAHLGTQYF.

This chain links TRBV28 with TRBJ2-5; the match to TRBD1 covers 10 bases. The V gene end was trimmed by 4 bases and the J gene end by 5 bases; junction bases not matched to a gene: 4. Per germline, CDR1 MDHEN and CDR2 SYDVKM. The CDR3 is made up of 14 amino acids. The CDR3 DNA is TGTGCCAGCAGTTGGACAGGGGGTGTCGAGACCCAGTACTTC. Amino acids: CASSWTGGVETQYF.

The rearrangement links TRBV2 to TRBJ2-1; 8 bases match TRBD1. Trimming at V came to 7 bases and at J to 10 bases, leaving 15 bases not matched to a gene. This CDR3 contains 15 residues. The germline V gene encodes CDR1 SNHLY and CDR2 FYNNEI. The CDR3 bases are TGTGCCAGCACGGGTGGTACAGGGGGGAGAATAGAGCAGTTCTTC. Its protein is CASTGGTGGRIEQFF.

J is TRBJ2-5 and V is TRBV20-1; D might be TRBD1 or TRBD2, each matching 5 bases. Per germline, CDR1 DFQATT and CDR2 SNEGSKA (reference sequence). The ends were cut back, 5 bases at V and 5 bases at J, with 21 bases in the middle. The CDR3 loop spans 15 amino acids. In DNA, the CDR3 is TGCAGTGCTGGTGGGGGAAGTGGTTCTAGGGAGACCCAGTACTTC. Translated, it gives CSAGGGSGSRETQYF.

The chain uses TRBV7-9 and TRBJ2-3; the D gene is possibly TRBD2 (6 bases). Germline CDR1 is SEHNR and CDR2 is FQNEAQ (reference sequence). Trimming left V 5 bases short and J 2 bases short, with 17 bases between. CDR3 length: 16 residues. The CDR3: CASSPRWWGDTDTQYF. The CDR3 DNA reads as TGTGCCAGCAGCCCCCGGTGGTGGGGGGACACAGATACGCAGTATTTT.

DNA of the CDR3: TGTGCCAGCACCGAGAACAGGGCGTTGAACACTGAAGCTTTCTTT. Protein: CASTENRALNTEAFF. This sequence joins TRBV6-6 and TRBJ1-1, with D perhaps matching TRBD1 (6 bases). The germline V and J ends were trimmed by 7 bases and 0 bases, with 15 bases remaining between them. CDR1 is MNHNY, CDR2 SVGAGI, per germline (reference sequence). The CDR3 totals 15 residues.

This chain joins TRBV4-3 and TRBJ1-6; TRBD1 agrees at 8 bases. V was pared by 0 bases and J by 6 bases, with 7 bases of the junction left unmatched. Germline lookup yields CDR1 LGHNA and CDR2 YSLEER. The CDR3 contains 17 residues. CDR3 DNA: TGCGCCAGCAGCCAAGATGCACGGACAGGGAGTAATTCACCCCTCCACTTT. Amino acid sequence: CASSQDARTGSNSPLHF.

The chain has TRBV6-5 and TRBJ2-7, with D possibly being TRBD2 (5 bases). CDR1 and CDR2 from the germline V gene are MNHEY and SVGAGI. Trimming cost V 6 bases and J 10 bases, with 13 bases left between them. This CDR3 region has 11 residues. The CDR3 DNA reads TGTGCCAGCAGGGACTCCGGGAAACAGTACTTC. Translating it yields CASRDSGKQYF.

This chain joins TRBV6-6 and TRBJ1-2, with 9 bases matching TRBD1. Trimming at V came to 3 bases and at J to 6 bases, leaving 8 bases not matched to a gene. CDR1 and CDR2 from the germline V gene are MNHNY and SVGAGI (reference sequence). The CDR3 is 15 residues long. The DNA of the CDR3 is TGTGCCAGCAGTTATGGGACAGGGACTCCGAATGGCTACACCTTC. Translated, it gives CASSYGTGTPNGYTF.

A single count supports this clone. The chain has TRBV7-8 and TRBJ1-2; tentatively, D is TRBD1 (6 bases). This CDR3 spans 14 amino acids. Looked up from germline, CDR1 is SGHVS and CDR2 is FQNEAQ. The V end lost 5 bases, the J end lost 3 bases, and 13 bases lay between the germline ends. CDR3 region: CASSRDILDYGYTF. The CDR3, as DNA: TGTGCCAGCAGCAGGGACATACTAGACTATGGCTACACCTTC. The full variable domain, rest sourced from reference TRBV7-8 and TRBJ1-2, is GAGVSQSPRYKVAKRGQDVALRCDPISGHVSLFWYQQALGQGPEFLTYFQNEAQLDKSGLPSDRFFAERPEGSVSTLKIQRTQQEDSAVYLCASSRDILDYGYTFGSGTRLTVV.

V is TRBV18 and J is TRBJ2-5; no clear D gene. Germline V CDR1 and CDR2: KGHSH, LQKENI. CDR3 size: 12 residues. Trimming left V 3 bases short and J 4 bases short, with 6 bases between. The CDR3 nucleotides are TGTGCCAGCTCACCGGGGTTAGAGACCCAGTACTTC. It is translated as CASSPGLETQYF.

This clone came up a few times. The chain is built from TRBV6-5 and TRBJ2-1; the D is unclear. V lost 6 bases and J 9 bases, leaving 15 bases between the germline ends. Looked up from germline, CDR1 is MNHEY and CDR2 is SVGAGI. The CDR3 contains 13 residues. The CDR3 reads CASRDGDGSEQFF. CDR3 bases: TGTGCCAGCAGGGACGGCGACGGATCTGAGCAGTTCTTC.

This chain joins TRBV3-1 (or the pseudogene TRBV3-2) and TRBJ2-5, with a weak D call TRBD2 (6 bases). The CDR3 has 16 amino acids. From germline, CDR1 is LGHDT and CDR2 YNNKEL (reference sequence). V dropped 4 bases and J dropped 0 bases, with 15 bases sitting between them. CDR3 DNA sequence: TGTGCCAGCAGCCCGTGGGGCGGGGCTTACCAAGAGACCCAGTACTTC. Its protein product is CASSPWGGAYQETQYF.

This clone was recorded once. The V and J genes are TRBV2 and TRBJ2-4, with 9 positions matching TRBD1. With 7 bases clipped from V and 5 bases from J, the junction kept 12 bases outside the gene matches. The CDR3 extends over 16 amino acids. Germline V CDR1 and CDR2: SNHLY, FYNNEI. The CDR3 nucleotides are TGTGCCAGCACCGGGACAGGGCGATTTATTGAAAACATTCAGTACTTC. Protein: CASTGTGRFIENIQYF.

This rearrangement joins TRBV7-9 to TRBJ2-7; D call uncertain. CDR3 length: 13 residues. V was clipped by 0 bases and J by 4 bases, with 7 bases between them. Germline CDR1 SEHNR, CDR2 FQNEAQ (reference sequence). The CDR3 coding sequence is TGTGCCAGCAGCTTAGCTAGATCATACGAGCAGTACTTC. Protein: CASSLARSYEQYF.

The chain couples TRBV29-1 to TRBJ2-3; the D gene could be TRBD1 or TRBD2 (5 bases each). CDR1 is SQVTM, CDR2 ANQGSEA, per germline. The V gene lost 7 bases and the J gene lost 4 bases, with 15 bases spanning the gap. CDR3 length equals 13 residues. This chain's CDR3 is CSGNQGAADTQYF. CDR3 nucleotides: TGCAGCGGGAACCAGGGAGCGGCAGATACGCAGTATTTT.

The CDR3 loop reads CASTQQGPGTQYF. The DNA for the CDR3 is TGTGCCAGCACTCAACAGGGGCCGGGTACGCAGTATTTT. V is TRBV3-1 (or the pseudogene TRBV3-2) and J is TRBJ2-3; 7 bases match TRBD1. Germline CDR1 reads LGHDT; CDR2 reads YNNKEL (reference sequence). This CDR3 comprises 13 residues. The junction had 9 bases not matched to a gene; V was cut back by 7 bases and J by 8 bases.

The gene calls are TRBV4-3 and TRBJ2-7; 7 bases line up with TRBD2. Unmatched junction bases numbered 9, after V lost 5 bases and J lost 2 bases. The CDR3 contains 15 residues. CDR1 and CDR2 from the germline V gene are LGHNA and YSLEER. The DNA of the CDR3 is TGCGCCAGCAGCAGGACCTCGGGGGGAACCTACGAGCAGTACTTC. This encodes CASSRTSGGTYEQYF.

The chain uses TRBV7-3 and TRBJ2-5; D ambiguous. V was pared by 4 bases and J by 2 bases, with 8 bases between. The CDR3 is 13 amino acids. Per germline, CDR1 SGHTA and CDR2 FQGTGA. This CDR3 reads CASSSTRQETQYF. DNA of the CDR3: TGTGCCAGCAGCTCGACTCGACAAGAGACCCAGTACTTC.